This T cell receptor (beta chain) originates from a study of response to subunit inactivated influenza vaccine. The length of the CDR3 is 18 residues. CDR1 DFQATT and CDR2 SNEGSKA come from the germline V gene (reference sequence). Trimming took off 0 bases at V and 0 bases at J, with 18 bases between the two ends. In regard to this clonotype: Its target is unknown.

In TCRdb, the RT-PCR reads were re-called with MiXCR into one record per CDR3 protein. Among about 500,000 distinct CDR3 sequences listed, 10% to 15% were seen once. Study-level results: That few new T cells are recruited by each seasonal influenza vaccination was the authors' suggestion.

The chain uses TRBV20-1 and TRBJ2-1, with D perhaps TRBD2 (6 bases). Sequencing used PBMCs from blood, obtained about 40 days after vaccination. The receptor was derived from a man aged 45-65 years who received an inactivated influenza vaccine. The CDR3 sequence: CSARDSAGMFNSYNEQFF. The CDR3 nucleotides are TGCAGTGCTAGAGACTCCGCGGGAATGTTTAACTCCTACAATGAGCAGTTCTTC.